A single sample is the source of the 11 T cell receptor beta chains below, sequenced in a study of CD8 T cells in ankylosing spondylitis. Study-wide results and caveats: One TCR beta motif, made up of about 8 highly homologous variants, appeared characteristic of ankylosing spondylitis blood.

These receptors lack a known antigen. TCRdb re-called the 5' RACE reads with MiXCR, one entry per CDR3 protein. Among 700,000 to 850,000 distinct CDR3 sequences listed, over 9.5% were seen once. The sequencing input was blood, either unsorted or a sorted T cell fraction (not recorded which). These receptors all come from a male donor with ankylosing spondylitis.

This clonotype was detected only a few times. This chain joins TRBV5-1 and TRBJ1-2; 9 bases line up with TRBD1. The germline CDR1 and CDR2 sequences are SGHRS and YFSETQ. CDR3 length: 15 residues. The ends lost 4 bases at V and 1 base at J; junction bases unmatched: 5. The CDR3 DNA sequence: TGCGCCAGCAGCCCTGGGACAGGGTATAACTATGGCTACACCTTC. Protein product: CASSPGTGYNYGYTF.

The rearrangement joins TRBV20-1 to TRBJ2-3; D gene unclear. Germline values: CDR1 DFQATT, CDR2 SNEGSKA (reference sequence). This CDR3 is 13 amino acids long. CDR3 residues: CNTRSHGTDTQYF. The DNA of the CDR3 is TGCAATACAAGGAGCCATGGGACAGATACGCAGTATTTT.

This clonotype has ten or more counts. The junction and the germline gene differ at one end; a read error may be behind it. The chain has TRBV5-1 and TRBJ2-3; no definite D call. The CDR3 is made up of 11 amino acids. Germline V gives CDR1 SGHRS, CDR2 YFSETQ. The CDR3 region is CASRTTDTQYF. For the CDR3, the DNA is TGTGCCAGCAGAACAACAGATACGCAGTATTTT.

In its sample, this clonotype was seen a few times. The genes are TRBV6-2 or TRBV6-3 and TRBJ2-1, with 8 bases fitting TRBD2. Losses at the gene ends were 7 bases for V and 8 bases for J; bases not matched to a gene: 13. CDR3 length equals 15 residues. CDR1 and CDR2 from the germline V gene are MNHEY and SVGEGT. CDR3 sequence reads: CASTEPTGGDDEQFF. CDR3 bases: TGTGCCAGCACCGAACCAACGGGGGGGGACGATGAGCAGTTCTTC.

This clonotype turned up a few times. The chain recombines TRBV14 with TRBJ2-5; D uncertain. V lost 0 bases and J lost 5, with 7 bases in between. The CDR3 length is 13 residues. CDR1 is SGHDN, CDR2 FVKESK, per germline. CDR3 protein: CASSQELGETQYF. As DNA, the CDR3 is TGTGCCAGCAGCCAAGAACTCGGGGAGACCCAGTACTTC.

This clonotype was recorded a few times. The CDR3 DNA sequence: TGTGCCATCAGGGACTACAGCAAAAACATTCAGTACTTC. Translating gives CAIRDYSKNIQYF. The chain employs TRBV10-3 and TRBJ2-4, with a possible D match to TRBD2 (6 bases). CDR1 ENHRY and CDR2 SYGVKD come from the germline V gene. This CDR3 has 13 residues. V lost 6 bases to trimming and J lost 3 bases, with 9 bases between them.

Here the CDR3 DNA reads TGCGCCAGCAGCCTTACAGCCGCCGGGGCCAACGTCCTGACTTTC. Amino acid sequence: CASSLTAAGANVLTF. This chain links TRBV5-1 with TRBJ2-6, with D unclear. Germline lookup yields CDR1 SGHRS and CDR2 YFSETQ. V lost 4 bases to trimming and J lost 4 bases, with 12 bases between them. This CDR3 region has 15 residues.

The chain couples TRBV4-3 to TRBJ1-5; D not resolved. Deletions cut 0 bases from V and 11 bases from J, with 14 bases between. Germline V gene data show CDR1 as LGHNA and CDR2 as YSLEER. The CDR3 totals 14 residues. CDR3 bases: TGCGCCAGCAGCCAAGATTTGTTCGGGATAGCCCAGCATTTT. Its protein is CASSQDLFGIAQHF.

This clonotype was detected only a few times. V usage is TRBV12-3 or TRBV12-4 and J usage is TRBJ2-7; either TRBD1 or TRBD2 may fit D (5 bases each). V was clipped by 6 bases and J by 0 bases, with 12 bases between them. The CDR3 runs 14 residues. The DNA of the CDR3 is TGTGCCAGCAGGGGACGCCGCCACTCCTACGAGCAGTACTTC. Encoded protein: CASRGRRHSYEQYF.

This clonotype was picked up many times. The chain couples TRBV29-1 to TRBJ2-5, with 9 bases matching TRBD2. The CDR3 extends over 14 amino acids. V shed 7 bases, J shed 2 bases, and the junction held 8 bases outside the gene matches. Germline assignment: CDR1 SQVTM and CDR2 ANQGSEA. CDR3 DNA: TGCAGCGGCGGGAGGGGCCCGGTTCAAGAGACCCAGTACTTC. It encodes CSGGRGPVQETQYF.

This clonotype was detected ten times or more. The CDR3 loop reads CSAATPPKDTQYF. CDR3 coding DNA: TGCAGTGCTGCGACCCCTCCGAAAGATACGCAGTATTTT. This sequence joins TRBV20-1 and TRBJ2-3; D remains ambiguous. V lost 5 bases and J 5 bases, leaving 14 bases between the germline ends. CDR3 length equals 13 residues. Germline V CDR1 and CDR2: DFQATT, SNEGSKA (reference sequence).